Presented here are 3 T cell receptor beta chains from one specimen sequenced in a study of blood T cell repertoires in COVID-19. Measured with immunoSEQ multiplex PCR; TCRdb has only the in-frame clones, and not every one. The sample shows under 250,000 clones, around four fifths of them seen only once. The sequenced sample was peripheral blood. These receptors were obtained from a man in his forties or fifties with active or convalescent COVID-19.

This chain connects TRBV2 to TRBJ2-1; 8 bases match TRBD1. Germline lookup yields CDR1 SNHLY and CDR2 FYNNEI. This CDR3 comprises 14 residues. Germline trimming cut 6 bases from V and 4 bases from J; bases unmatched to any gene: 5. The DNA for the CDR3 is TGTGCCAGCAGGCCGGGACAGGTATACAATGAGCAGTTCTTC. Residues: CASRPGQVYNEQFF.

The CDR3, as DNA: TGTGCCAGCAGCCTCCATGCAGGGTGGGATGAAAAACTGTTTTTT. This codes for CASSLHAGWDEKLFF. This chain links TRBV14 with TRBJ1-4; maybe TRBD1 (5 bases). The V gene's germline CDR1 is SGHDN and CDR2 FVKESK. V was clipped by 4 bases and J by 6 bases, with 15 bases between them. CDR3 size: 15 residues.

V is TRBV21-1 and J is TRBJ1-4; TRBD1, the table's D call, was not compared with the DNA. TRBV21-1 is reported as a pseudogene. CDR3 length equals 14 residues. The CDR3 sequence: CASSARNRVEKLFF. The CDR3 DNA follows: TGTGCCAGCAGCGCAAGGAACAGGGTAGAAAAACTGTTTTTT.